Presented here are 22 T cell receptor beta chains from one specimen sequenced in a study of PD-1 blockade in classical Hodgkin lymphoma. Brentuximab vedotin exposure varied among the patients, all of whom had relapsed after autologous stem cell transplantation. Sequencing was performed with immunoSEQ multiplex PCR; in TCRdb, only in-frame clones are kept and a portion is missing. The table lists tens of thousands of clones, roughly 89% of them singletons. The source was peripheral blood mononuclear cells (PBMCs), collected at baseline. These receptors all come from a human donor with classical Hodgkin lymphoma.

The chain is built from TRBV30 and TRBJ1-5; D unclear. V lost 0 bases, J lost 4 bases, and 7 bases lay in between. This CDR3 is 13 amino acids long. Germline loops: CDR1 GTSNPN, CDR2 SVGIG (reference sequence). CDR3 loop: CAWSVWRNQPQHF. The CDR3 nucleotides are TGTGCCTGGAGTGTATGGCGAAATCAGCCCCAGCATTTT.

The chain combines TRBV6-5 with TRBJ2-7; possibly TRBD1 for D (6 bases). CDR1 is MNHEY, CDR2 SVGAGI, per germline. Deletions cut 8 bases from V and 0 bases from J, with 8 bases between. This CDR3 has 12 amino acids. Here the CDR3 DNA reads TGTGCCAGCGCCAGGGGCTCCTACGAGCAGTACTTC. This codes for CASARGSYEQYF.

The CDR3 nucleotides read TGCGCCAGCAGGCAGGGGGATGGTCGGAATCAGCCCCAGCATTTT. It is translated as CASRQGDGRNQPQHF. The V gene is TRBV4-1, the J gene TRBJ1-5, with 7 bases that match TRBD1. This CDR3 contains 15 residues. Germline V gene sequence: CDR1 MGHRA, CDR2 YSYEKL. Trimming took 6 bases from V and 4 from J; bases not matched to a gene: 9.

The chain is built from TRBV5-4 and TRBJ2-5, with 7 bases aligning to TRBD2. The trim removed 0 bases at V and 5 bases at J, leaving 1 base unmatched. Germline V CDR1 and CDR2: SGHNT, YYREEE (reference sequence). The CDR3 loop spans 13 amino acids. The CDR3 bases are TGTGCCAGCAGCTTGGAACTAGCGGAGACCCAGTACTTC. As protein: CASSLELAETQYF.

The chain joins TRBV10-2 to TRBJ1-3; D is perhaps TRBD1 (5 bases). CDR1 and CDR2 (germline): WSHSY, SAAADI. The CDR3 spans 19 residues. Trimming removed 7 bases at V and 0 bases at J, with 25 bases between. This CDR3 is CASMEGKGPRMSSGNTIYF. CDR3 DNA sequence: TGCGCCAGCATGGAGGGGAAAGGTCCAAGGATGAGCTCTGGAAACACCATATATTTT.

This clone has more than one count but fewer than ten. The CDR3: CASSQDRGRGAFF. CDR3 DNA: TGTGCCAGCAGCCAGGACAGGGGCCGGGGAGCTTTCTTT. The J gene is TRBJ1-1, the V gene TRBV28; 9 bases align to TRBD1. J gave up 10 bases and V 6 bases, and 9 bases lay outside the gene matches. CDR1 and CDR2 from the germline V gene are MDHEN and SYDVKM. The CDR3 length is 13 residues.

V usage is TRBV5-1 and J usage is TRBJ2-1; TRBD2 matches 12 bases. Germline V lookup: CDR1 SGHRS, CDR2 YFSETQ. This CDR3 has 15 residues. V dropped 7 bases and J dropped 4; count of bases not matched to a gene: 6. The CDR3 nucleotides read TGCGCCAGCTTAGGACTAGCGGGGACATACAATGAGCAGTTCTTC. It encodes CASLGLAGTYNEQFF.

This clone appeared a single time. This chain links TRBV5-4 with TRBJ2-1, with D possibly being TRBD2 (6 bases). The V end lost 0 bases, the J end lost 4 bases, and 14 bases lay between the germline ends. CDR3 size: 16 residues. Germline CDR1 SGHNT, CDR2 YYREEE (reference sequence). For the CDR3, the DNA is TGTGCCAGCAGCTTGGCAGGAGGGCGGCGGTACAATGAGCAGTTCTTC. Translating it yields CASSLAGGRRYNEQFF.

The chain carries TRBV28 and TRBJ2-1, with D unclear. CDR3 length: 11 amino acids. The V gene lost 4 bases and the J gene lost 6 bases, with 4 bases spanning the gap. Germline CDR1 reads MDHEN; CDR2 reads SYDVKM. The CDR3 DNA sequence: TGTGCCAGCAGTTGGAGCAATGAGCAGTTCTTC. Its protein is CASSWSNEQFF.

V usage is TRBV25-1 and J usage is TRBJ2-5, with 9 positions matching TRBD2. The CDR3 spans 17 residues. With V trimmed by 1 base and J by 2 bases, 8 bases remained unmatched. Per the germline V gene, CDR1 is MGHDK and CDR2 is SYGVNS. CDR3 amino acids: CASSEFSSGNLQETQYF. The CDR3 DNA is TGTGCCAGCAGTGAATTTTCTAGCGGGAACCTTCAAGAGACCCAGTACTTC. The entire variable domain, with the rest obtained from reference TRBV25-1 and TRBJ2-5, is as follows: EADIYQTPRYLVIGTGKKITLECSQTMGHDKMYWYQQDPGMELHLIHYSYGVNSTEKGDLSSESTVSRIRTEHFPLTLESARPSHTSQYLCASSEFSSGNLQETQYFGPGTRLLVL.

The CDR3 DNA reads TGTGCCAGCAGCTTTCAGCGGGCCCTAGGAGGGGAAAAACTGTTTTTT. Its protein is CASSFQRALGGEKLFF. The rearrangement uses TRBV13 and TRBJ1-4; D unclear. Per the germline V gene, CDR1 is PRHDT and CDR2 is FYEKMQ (reference sequence). The V and J ends lost 3 bases and 8 bases respectively, with 19 bases between them. The CDR3 contains 16 residues.

V is TRBV15 and J is TRBJ2-3; perhaps TRBD1 as D (5 bases). Germline values: CDR1 LNHNV, CDR2 YYDKDF (reference sequence). The CDR3 contains 15 residues. Trimming pared 2 bases from V and 0 bases from J, leaving 9 bases between. CDR3 in amino acids: CATSRPWTSTDTQYF. CDR3 DNA sequence: TGTGCCACCAGCAGACCCTGGACAAGCACAGATACGCAGTATTTT.

This sequence joins TRBV10-3 and TRBJ2-5, with 13 bases that match TRBD2. Unmatched junction bases numbered 2, after V lost 2 bases and J lost 2 bases. Germline CDR1 is ENHRY and CDR2 is SYGVKD. The CDR3 is 16 amino acids. The CDR3 here is CAISERGLAGQETQYF. CDR3 nucleotides: TGTGCCATCAGTGAGAGGGGACTAGCGGGACAAGAGACCCAGTACTTC.

The genes are TRBV5-1 and TRBJ1-1; TRBD1 might be the D (6 bases). Trimming removed 5 bases at V and 1 base at J, with 18 bases between. Germline-derived CDR1 and CDR2 are SGHRS and YFSETQ. The CDR3 length is 16 residues. CDR3 coding DNA: TGCGCCAGCAGTTCGGGAGACAGGACAAAGAACACTGAAGCTTTCTTT. Its protein is CASSSGDRTKNTEAFF.

The V and J genes are TRBV5-1 and TRBJ2-1, with TRBD2 matching 8 bases. Germline V lookup: CDR1 SGHRS, CDR2 YFSETQ. This CDR3 is 15 amino acids long. V lost 2 bases to trimming and J lost 4 bases; unmatched junction nucleotides: 5. The CDR3 nucleotides read TGCGCCAGCAGCTTTCAAGCGGGAGTATACAATGAGCAGTTCTTC. Protein: CASSFQAGVYNEQFF.

A single count supports this clone. V usage is TRBV27 and J usage is TRBJ2-4; 8 bases align to TRBD2. This CDR3 is 16 amino acids long. Germline V lookup: CDR1 MNHEY, CDR2 SMNVEV (reference sequence). V trimming: 6 bases; J trimming: 6 bases; junction bases outside the gene matches: 13. CDR3: CASSRSGESGRNIQYF. The CDR3 DNA reads as TGTGCCAGCAGCAGAAGCGGGGAGAGCGGGAGAAACATTCAGTACTTC.

The V gene is TRBV19, the J gene TRBJ2-3; D uncertain. Trimming cost V 3 bases and J 0 bases, with 7 bases left between them. The germline gives CDR1 LNHDA, CDR2 SQIVND (reference sequence). The CDR3 is made up of 14 amino acids. This chain's CDR3 is CASSIGSSTDTQYF. The CDR3 DNA reads as TGTGCCAGTAGTATCGGTAGTAGCACAGATACGCAGTATTTT.

The rearrangement joins TRBV28 to TRBJ2-3, with D perhaps matching TRBD2 (6 bases). Deletions cut 3 bases from V and 4 bases from J, with 17 bases between. Germline assignment: CDR1 MDHEN and CDR2 SYDVKM. The CDR3 runs 16 residues. CDR3 nucleotides: TGTGCCAGCAGTTTCGGAACCGTCGGGAGATCAGATACGCAGTATTTT. Protein product: CASSFGTVGRSDTQYF.

This clone was seen just once. The chain combines TRBV5-1 with TRBJ1-5, with D tentatively TRBD1 (5 bases). The CDR3 consists of 15 residues. The germline CDR1 and CDR2 sequences are SGHRS and YFSETQ. Deletions cut 0 bases from V and 4 bases from J, with 11 bases between. CDR3 coding DNA: TGCGCCAGCAGCTTGGGAGGGGTAGGAAATCAGCCCCAGCATTTT. Translation: CASSLGGVGNQPQHF.

The chain employs TRBV5-1 and TRBJ2-1; the match to TRBD1 covers 8 bases. Germline trimming cut 1 base from V and 9 bases from J; bases unmatched to any gene: 6. The CDR3 contains 14 residues. The V gene's germline CDR1 is SGHRS and CDR2 YFSETQ. The CDR3 reads CASSLRQGAGEQFF. The CDR3 bases are TGCGCCAGCAGCTTGCGGCAGGGGGCCGGTGAGCAGTTCTTC. The full variable domain, completed using reference TRBV5-1 and TRBJ2-1, is KAGVTQTPRYLIKTRGQQVTLSCSPISGHRSVSWYQQTPGQGLQFLFEYFSETQRNKGNFPGRFSGRQFSNSRSEMNVSTLELGDSALYLCASSLRQGAGEQFFGPGTRLTVL.

The chain employs TRBV9 and TRBJ2-5; D unresolved. Germline lookup yields CDR1 SGDLS and CDR2 YYNGEE. The CDR3 extends over 13 amino acids. Trimming cost V 4 bases and J 3 bases, with 10 bases left between them. CDR3 amino acids: CASSPLPKETQYF. The CDR3 DNA sequence: TGTGCCAGCAGCCCACTCCCCAAAGAGACCCAGTACTTC.

The chain employs TRBV6-1 and TRBJ2-5, with TRBD2 matching 13 bases. The germline CDR1 and CDR2 sequences are MNHNS and SASEGT. V trimming: 2 bases; J trimming: 5 bases; junction bases outside the gene matches: 5. CDR3 length equals 16 residues. CDR3 amino acids: CASSEFGLAGVETQYF. In nucleotides, the CDR3 is TGTGCCAGCAGTGAATTCGGACTAGCGGGAGTGGAGACCCAGTACTTC.